This is a list of T cell receptor beta chains from one sample in a study of monozygotic twins with inflammatory bowel disease. Following a re-call of the 5' RACE reads, TCRdb has one entry per CDR3 protein and lacks DNA. The ten top clones account for approximately 1.5%, within a sample of a few hundred thousand distinct CDR3 sequences. Sequencing used blood. The receptors were sampled from a human donor with ulcerative colitis or Crohn's disease, or a healthy co-twin of an affected twin (not recorded which). CDR3s include the opening cysteine and the closing phenylalanine or tryptophan.

v_call: TRBV12-3/TRBV12-4; j_call: TRBJ2-7; cdr3_aa: CASSLSTVLYEQYF
v_call: TRBV7-9; j_call: TRBJ2-3; cdr3_aa: CASSHGGPRGTDTQYF
v_call: TRBV12-3/TRBV12-4; j_call: TRBJ2-7; cdr3_aa: CASSPTNTYEQYF
v_call: TRBV7-2; j_call: TRBJ1-6; cdr3_aa: CASSEYGGTPLHF
v_call: TRBV19; j_call: TRBJ2-7; cdr3_aa: CASCFSQGGGYEQYF
v_call: TRBV5-1; j_call: TRBJ1-2; cdr3_aa: CASSTQQGVGYTF
v_call: TRBV11-2; j_call: TRBJ1-4; cdr3_aa: CASSLGTEAGKLFF
v_call: TRBV5-1; j_call: TRBJ1-5; cdr3_aa: CASSLGLTNQPQHF
v_call: TRBV18; j_call: TRBJ2-1; cdr3_aa: CASSPYRQGGNEQFF
v_call: TRBV27; j_call: TRBJ1-3; cdr3_aa: CASKPDRVRNTIYF
v_call: TRBV29-1; j_call: TRBJ1-5; cdr3_aa: CSVVYGGNQPQHF
v_call: TRBV2; j_call: TRBJ1-1; cdr3_aa: CASSTARNTEAFF
v_call: TRBV7-2; j_call: TRBJ1-5; cdr3_aa: CASSLDKGPRPQHF
v_call: TRBV20-1; j_call: TRBJ2-3; cdr3_aa: CSARVGNRSAQYF
v_call: TRBV20-1; j_call: TRBJ2-6; cdr3_aa: CSARTRPLNVLTF
v_call: TRBV19; j_call: TRBJ2-1; cdr3_aa: CASSLRDAPRYNEQFF
v_call: TRBV20-1; j_call: TRBJ2-7; cdr3_aa: CSERDSSYEQYF
v_call: TRBV4-1; j_call: TRBJ2-4; cdr3_aa: CASSQVQGGDIIRAKNIQYF
v_call: TRBV10-3; j_call: TRBJ2-1; cdr3_aa: CAITTGTGPNEQFF
v_call: TRBV7-9; j_call: TRBJ2-7; cdr3_aa: CASSPRGTSGGSYEQYF
v_call: TRBV6-1; j_call: TRBJ2-5; cdr3_aa: CASRWWDSAGETQYF
v_call: TRBV6-1; j_call: TRBJ1-5; cdr3_aa: CASSTGTGTGVYSNQPQHF
v_call: TRBV5-5; j_call: TRBJ2-7; cdr3_aa: CASSLLRTSYEQYF
v_call: TRBV11-1; j_call: TRBJ2-7; cdr3_aa: CASSLTQFYEQYF
v_call: TRBV20-1; j_call: TRBJ1-2; cdr3_aa: CSAREARRGYTF
v_call: TRBV5-1; j_call: TRBJ2-3; cdr3_aa: CASTSAGDSSTDTQYF
v_call: TRBV12-3/TRBV12-4; j_call: TRBJ2-3; cdr3_aa: CASRGTEFSTDTQYF
v_call: TRBV20-1; j_call: TRBJ2-7; cdr3_aa: CSGGSGTGAYEQYF
v_call: TRBV10-3; j_call: TRBJ2-3; cdr3_aa: CAIQAGLAGSGTQYF
v_call: TRBV7-2; j_call: TRBJ2-3; cdr3_aa: CASRARDGGALTDTQYF
v_call: TRBV2; j_call: TRBJ1-5; cdr3_aa: CASKDRDFQPQHF
v_call: TRBV5-1; j_call: TRBJ1-2; cdr3_aa: CASSPHQQGAGGYTF
v_call: TRBV18; j_call: TRBJ2-3; cdr3_aa: CASSPAGGPRADTQYF
v_call: TRBV5-5; j_call: TRBJ2-6; cdr3_aa: CASRGQPTSGANVLTF
v_call: TRBV12-3/TRBV12-4; j_call: TRBJ2-5; cdr3_aa: CASRRSDRGWETQYF
v_call: TRBV15; j_call: TRBJ2-7; cdr3_aa: CATSRTGQGSYEQYF
v_call: TRBV28; j_call: TRBJ1-1; cdr3_aa: CASSFYRVPAQAFF
v_call: TRBV5-5; j_call: TRBJ2-3; cdr3_aa: CASSQAGYLTDTQYF
v_call: TRBV5-1; j_call: TRBJ2-3; cdr3_aa: CASSLTPMMTSGTDTQYF
v_call: TRBV6-6; j_call: TRBJ1-5; cdr3_aa: CASRSWGNQPQHF
v_call: TRBV19; j_call: TRBJ2-6; cdr3_aa: CASSLQPGAGANVLTF
v_call: TRBV11-3; j_call: TRBJ2-1; cdr3_aa: CASSLDGSTYDEQFF
v_call: TRBV5-1; j_call: TRBJ2-2; cdr3_aa: CASSFGRLAGGVDANTGELFF
v_call: TRBV6-5; j_call: TRBJ1-1; cdr3_aa: CASSYPGRMNTEAFF
v_call: TRBV5-1; j_call: TRBJ1-1; cdr3_aa: CASSLATGRGAFF
v_call: TRBV10-3; j_call: TRBJ1-1; cdr3_aa: CAISEKSLMNTEAFF
v_call: TRBV5-1; j_call: TRBJ1-1; cdr3_aa: CASSFADRGAEAFF
v_call: TRBV5-1; j_call: TRBJ1-4; cdr3_aa: CASHEGSSRNEKLFF
v_call: TRBV10-2; j_call: TRBJ1-1; cdr3_aa: CTSRTGQLNTEAFF
v_call: TRBV5-1; j_call: TRBJ1-1; cdr3_aa: CASSLVAGMDTEAFF
v_call: TRBV27; j_call: TRBJ2-3; cdr3_aa: CASSLGSWVGTQYF
v_call: TRBV29-1; j_call: TRBJ1-1; cdr3_aa: CSVTMGQNTEAFF
v_call: TRBV5-1; j_call: TRBJ1-4; cdr3_aa: CASSSGRFNEKLFF
v_call: TRBV7-9; j_call: TRBJ2-3; cdr3_aa: CASRPRDTSTDTQYF
v_call: TRBV20-1; j_call: TRBJ1-5; cdr3_aa: CSARTGFGAEVNQPQHF
v_call: TRBV7-9; j_call: TRBJ1-3; cdr3_aa: CASSPKIRVGNTIYF
v_call: TRBV3-1; j_call: TRBJ1-6; cdr3_aa: CASSDRQQGAFSPLHF
v_call: TRBV6-1; j_call: TRBJ2-5; cdr3_aa: CASRDGKETQYF
v_call: TRBV11-1; j_call: TRBJ2-6; cdr3_aa: CASSLPRGAGAGANVLTF
v_call: TRBV5-1; j_call: TRBJ2-1; cdr3_aa: CASSSGPLYNEQFF